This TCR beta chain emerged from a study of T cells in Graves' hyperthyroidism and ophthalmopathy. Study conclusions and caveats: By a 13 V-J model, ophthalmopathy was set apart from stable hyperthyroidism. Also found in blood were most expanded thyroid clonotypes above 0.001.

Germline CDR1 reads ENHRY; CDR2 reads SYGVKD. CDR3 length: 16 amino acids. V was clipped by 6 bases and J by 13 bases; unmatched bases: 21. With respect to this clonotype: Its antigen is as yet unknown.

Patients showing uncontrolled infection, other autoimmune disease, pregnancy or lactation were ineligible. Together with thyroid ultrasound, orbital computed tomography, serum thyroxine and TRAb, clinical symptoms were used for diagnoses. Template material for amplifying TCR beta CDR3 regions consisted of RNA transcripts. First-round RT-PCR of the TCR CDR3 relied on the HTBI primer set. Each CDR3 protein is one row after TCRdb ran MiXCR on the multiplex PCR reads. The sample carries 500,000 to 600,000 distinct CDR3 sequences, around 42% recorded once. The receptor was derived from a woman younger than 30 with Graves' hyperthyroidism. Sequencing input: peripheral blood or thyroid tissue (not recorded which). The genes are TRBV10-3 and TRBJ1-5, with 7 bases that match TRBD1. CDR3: CAISKTTGEAGKEQHF. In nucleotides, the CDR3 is TGTGCCATCAGCAAAACTACAGGGGAAGCGGGAAAGGAGCAGCATTTT.